The clone carrying this TCR beta chain was seen a single time. This sample stems from a study of blood T cell repertoires in COVID-19. Germline values: CDR1 LNHDA, CDR2 SQIVND (reference sequence). The CDR3 extends over 13 amino acids. The V gene end was trimmed by 5 bases and the J gene end by 2 bases; junction bases not matched to a gene: 2. The repertoire was sequenced with immunoSEQ multiplex PCR; TCRdb's copy has only in-frame clones and lacks some. The table has roughly 130,000 clones, about 83% seen once. V usage is TRBV19 and J usage is TRBJ2-7; 8 bases are a match to TRBD1. Material for sequencing was peripheral blood. This receptor was obtained from a man over 45 with acute or convalescent COVID-19. This CDR3 is CASSPGQAYEQYF. The DNA for the CDR3 is TGTGCCAGTAGTCCGGGACAGGCCTACGAGCAGTACTTC.